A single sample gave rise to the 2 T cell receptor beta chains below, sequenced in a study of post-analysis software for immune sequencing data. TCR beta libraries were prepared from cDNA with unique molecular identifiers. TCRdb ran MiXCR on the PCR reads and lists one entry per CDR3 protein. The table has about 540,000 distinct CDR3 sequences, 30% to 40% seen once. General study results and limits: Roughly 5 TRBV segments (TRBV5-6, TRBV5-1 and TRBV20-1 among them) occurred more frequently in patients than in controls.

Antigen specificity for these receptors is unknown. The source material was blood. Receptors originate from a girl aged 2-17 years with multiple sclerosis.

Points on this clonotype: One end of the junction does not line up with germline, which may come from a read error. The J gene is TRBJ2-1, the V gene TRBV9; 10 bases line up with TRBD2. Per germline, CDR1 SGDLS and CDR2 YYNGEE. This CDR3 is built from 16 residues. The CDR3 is CASSLRSGGGYNEQFF. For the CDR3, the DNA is TGTGCTAGCAGCCTCCGGAGCGGGGGGGGTTACAATGAGCAGTTCTTC.

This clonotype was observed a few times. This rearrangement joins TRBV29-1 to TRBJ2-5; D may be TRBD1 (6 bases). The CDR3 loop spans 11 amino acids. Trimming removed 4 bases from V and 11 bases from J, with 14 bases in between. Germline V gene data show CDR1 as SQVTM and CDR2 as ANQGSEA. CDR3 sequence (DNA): TGCAGCGTTGCCAGGGGCAATGAGCAGTACTTC. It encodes CSVARGNEQYF.